This T cell receptor beta chain is drawn from a study of blood T cell repertoires in COVID-19. Study summary: T cells, B-cell-depleted T cells, or PBMCs supplied cDNA or gDNA.

The protocol was immunoSEQ multiplex PCR, while the TCRdb copy is restricted to in-frame clones and leaves out a portion. The data hold approximately 170,000 clones, with 88% observed a single time. Grouping used clinical history reported by participants in a survey and questionnaire. The sequencing sample was made of PBMCs or T cells enriched from blood (not recorded which). The clonotype was recovered from a woman younger than 35 who had recovered from COVID-19.

Here the CDR3 reads CAWSNGQVDAEAFF. The CDR3 coding sequence is TGTGCCTGGAGTAATGGACAGGTAGACGCCGAAGCTTTCTTT. This chain links TRBV30 with TRBJ1-1; 7 bases map to TRBD1. Germline lookup yields CDR1 GTSNPN and CDR2 SVGIG (reference sequence). This CDR3 has 14 amino acids. V shed 2 bases and J 8 bases; nucleotides not matched to a gene: 11.